The 23 T cell receptor beta chains reported below all come from one sample, sequenced in a study of control samples from healthy donors and cancer patients. Only in-frame clones appear in the TCRdb table, and some are missing; sequencing was by immunoSEQ multiplex PCR. The sample has 100,000 to 150,000 clones; roughly 92% are singletons. Sequences were obtained from blood. All receptors derive from a man aged 18 to 29 in good health.

The chain couples TRBV9 to TRBJ2-3; the match to TRBD2 covers 9 bases. Unmatched junction bases numbered 7, after V lost 2 bases and J lost 6 bases. Germline V lookup: CDR1 SGDLS, CDR2 YYNGEE. CDR3 length: 15 residues. The CDR3 spells CASSVAGGPFDTQYF. The CDR3 coding sequence is TGTGCCAGCAGCGTTGCGGGGGGGCCCTTCGATACGCAGTATTTT.

The CDR3 nucleotides read TGCGCCAGCAGCCATAACGACAGGGGACCTGGAAACACCATATATTTT. Its translation is CASSHNDRGPGNTIYF. The chain recombines TRBV4-1 with TRBJ1-3, with 8 bases fitting TRBD1. The CDR3 length is 16 residues. V gave up 3 bases and J gave up 2 bases; unmatched junction bases: 6. The V gene's germline CDR1 is MGHRA and CDR2 YSYEKL.

V and J are TRBV25-1 and TRBJ2-2; TRBD2 aligns across 10 bases. Germline V gives CDR1 MGHDK, CDR2 SYGVNS. The CDR3 covers 16 residues. After removal of 4 bases from V and 4 bases from J, the junction contained 6 bases not matched to a gene. CDR3 sequence reads: CASSGLAGGGTGELFF. The DNA for the CDR3 is TGTGCCAGCAGTGGTTTAGCGGGGGGAGGCACCGGGGAGCTGTTTTTT.

This chain joins TRBV9 and TRBJ2-1; either TRBD1 or TRBD2 may supply D (5 bases each). The CDR3 loop spans 18 amino acids. CDR1 is SGDLS, CDR2 YYNGEE, per germline. V lost 2 bases to trimming and J lost 1 base, with 19 bases between them. The CDR3 loop reads CASSVDLGQGESYNEQFF. The DNA of the CDR3 is TGTGCCAGCAGCGTGGACCTTGGTCAGGGAGAGTCCTACAATGAGCAGTTCTTC.

The rearrangement uses TRBV3-1 (or the pseudogene TRBV3-2) and TRBJ2-7; 12 bases are shared with TRBD2. Germline assignment: CDR1 LGHDT and CDR2 YNNKEL (reference sequence). Germline trimming cut 1 base from V and 7 bases from J; bases unmatched to any gene: 2. This CDR3 is 14 amino acids long. The CDR3 nucleotides are TGTGCCAGCAGCCAAGTACTAGCGGGGGGAGAGCAGTACTTC. Translated, it gives CASSQVLAGGEQYF.

J is TRBJ2-3 and V is TRBV7-6; 10 bases are a match to TRBD2. The CDR3 length is 18 residues. V lost 1 base and J lost 3; bases outside the gene matches: 10. Germline CDR1 reads SGHVS; CDR2 reads FNYEAQ. The CDR3 sequence is CASSLDSIERGGTDTQYF. In DNA, the CDR3 is TGTGCCAGCAGCTTAGACTCCATTGAGCGGGGGGGGACAGATACGCAGTATTTT. Using reference TRBV7-6 and TRBJ2-3 for the parts outside the CDR3, the full variable domain is GAGVSQSPRYKVTKRGQDVALRCDPISGHVSLYWYRQALGQGPEFLTYFNYEAQQDKSGLPNDRFSAERPEGSISTLTIQRTEQRDSAMYRCASSLDSIERGGTDTQYFGPGTRLTVL.

The CDR3 here is CASSYDPGFTGELFF. The CDR3 DNA follows: TGTGCCAGCAGCTATGACCCAGGGTTCACCGGGGAGCTGTTTTTT. The chain carries TRBV11-3 and TRBJ2-2, with D possibly matching TRBD1 (5 bases). CDR1 SGHNT and CDR2 YENEEA come from the germline V gene. This CDR3 spans 15 amino acids. V lost 4 bases, J lost 4 bases, and 13 bases lay in between. The full variable domain, its missing parts supplied by reference TRBV11-3 and TRBJ2-2, is EAGVVQSPRYKIIEKKQPVAFWCNPISGHNTLYWYLQNLGQGPELLIRYENEEAVDDSQLPKDRFSAERLKGVDSTLKIQPAELGDSAVYLCASSYDPGFTGELFFGEGSRLTVL.

V gene TRBV5-4 combines with J gene TRBJ1-1; D ambiguous. CDR1 and CDR2 (germline): SGHNT, YYREEE (reference sequence). Trimming removed 1 base from V and 0 bases from J, with 13 bases in between. The CDR3 runs 16 residues. The CDR3 nucleotides read TGTGCCAGCAGCTTGATGGGGTCCCTCATGAACACTGAAGCTTTCTTT. Its protein is CASSLMGSLMNTEAFF.

The rearrangement uses TRBV7-2 and TRBJ1-1; possible D gene TRBD1, 5 bases. The CDR3 totals 13 residues. Trimming left V 7 bases short and J 3 bases short, with 12 bases between. Germline loops: CDR1 SGHTA, CDR2 FQGNSA. As DNA, the CDR3 is TGTGCCAGCATGTGGGGCATGGACACTGAAGCTTTCTTT. Its protein product is CASMWGMDTEAFF.

The chain links TRBV12-3 or TRBV12-4 to TRBJ2-7, with 13 positions matching TRBD2. V trimming: 8 bases; J trimming: 2 bases; junction bases outside the gene matches: 0. This CDR3 spans 13 amino acids. CDR3 residues: CASGTSGTYEQYF. CDR3 bases: TGTGCCAGCGGGACTAGCGGGACCTACGAGCAGTACTTC.

This chain links TRBV29-1 with TRBJ2-1; D could derive from TRBD1 or TRBD2 (5 bases each). The length of the CDR3 is 14 residues. V was pared by 7 bases and J by 0 bases, with 13 bases between. Germline assignment: CDR1 SQVTM and CDR2 ANQGSEA. The DNA for the CDR3 is TGCAGCGCGGGACCTGATAGCTCCTACAATGAGCAGTTCTTC. Protein product: CSAGPDSSYNEQFF.

This clone appeared once. This rearrangement joins TRBV3-1 (or the pseudogene TRBV3-2) to TRBJ2-1; D is possibly TRBD2 (5 bases). Germline V lookup: CDR1 LGHDT, CDR2 YNNKEL (reference sequence). V was cut by 0 bases and J by 7 bases, with 10 bases left in between. This CDR3 region has 14 residues. CDR3 nucleotide sequence: TGTGCCAGCAGCCAAGACTTAGCGAGTAATGAGCAGTTCTTC. Translation: CASSQDLASNEQFF.

V is TRBV2 and J is TRBJ2-1, with TRBD2 matching over 9 bases. This CDR3 has 15 amino acids. The V gene's germline CDR1 is SNHLY and CDR2 FYNNEI. Trimming removed 6 bases from V and 0 bases from J; junction bases left unmatched: 3. As DNA, the CDR3 is TGTGCCAGCAGCGAGCGGGGGGTCTCCTACAATGAGCAGTTCTTC. Translating gives CASSERGVSYNEQFF.

The chain recombines TRBV18 with TRBJ2-3, with D perhaps TRBD2 (7 bases). Trimming cost V 8 bases and J 5 bases, with 20 bases left between them. This CDR3 spans 15 amino acids. Germline V gene sequence: CDR1 KGHSH, CDR2 LQKENI. Here the CDR3 reads CASTLGGAQGDTQYF. The CDR3 nucleotides read TGTGCCAGCACTTTGGGGGGGGCCCAGGGAGATACGCAGTATTTT.

As concerns this clone: At the DNA level, this CDR3 is encoded by other sequences in the same sample as well. The CDR3: CASSGGNRNQPQHF. The CDR3, as DNA: TGTGCCAGCAGTGGGGGAAATCGCAATCAGCCCCAGCATTTT. The J gene is TRBJ1-5, the V gene TRBV2; no clear D gene. Trimming pared 4 bases from V and 2 bases from J, leaving 9 bases between. The CDR3 is 14 amino acids. Per germline, CDR1 SNHLY and CDR2 FYNNEI.

J is TRBJ2-3 and V is TRBV3-1 (or the pseudogene TRBV3-2), with 14 nucleotides matching TRBD2. CDR3 length: 15 amino acids. Germline V gene sequence: CDR1 LGHDT, CDR2 YNNKEL (reference sequence). V was pared by 6 bases and J by 5 bases, with 4 bases of the junction left unmatched. The CDR3 DNA reads as TGTGCCAGCAGAGAGACTAGCGGGGGGGAAGATACGCAGTATTTT. It encodes CASRETSGGEDTQYF.

This chain uses TRBV2 with TRBJ2-1; a possible D gene is TRBD2 (5 bases). V lost 4 bases, J lost 4 bases, and 11 bases lay in between. The germline V gene encodes CDR1 SNHLY and CDR2 FYNNEI. The length of the CDR3 is 14 residues. CDR3 sequence (DNA): TGTGCCAGCAGTGCTGGGAGTGGGTACAATGAGCAGTTCTTC. Amino acids: CASSAGSGYNEQFF.

The chain combines TRBV6-6 with TRBJ1-1; TRBD1 is a possible D gene (5 bases). Per germline, CDR1 MNHNY and CDR2 SVGAGI (reference sequence). The V end lost 10 bases, the J end lost 1 base, and 13 bases lay between the germline ends. CDR3 length equals 13 residues. This chain's CDR3 is CAISIGANTEAFF. As DNA, the CDR3 is TGTGCCATCTCCATTGGGGCGAACACTGAAGCTTTCTTT.

CDR3 residues: CATQGQGVTNYGYTF. In DNA form, the CDR3 reads TGTGCCACCCAAGGACAGGGGGTAACTAACTATGGCTACACCTTC. The V and J genes are TRBV10-3 and TRBJ1-2; TRBD1 matches at 10 bases. Germline assignment: CDR1 ENHRY and CDR2 SYGVKD. The CDR3 extends over 15 amino acids. V lost 10 bases to trimming and J lost 0 bases; unmatched junction nucleotides: 8.

The chain is built from TRBV2 and TRBJ2-1; D is unresolved. Between the trimmed V and J ends, which lost 3 bases and 0 bases, there was a span of 6 bases. Germline lookup yields CDR1 SNHLY and CDR2 FYNNEI. The CDR3 has 14 residues. The CDR3 reads CASSDSSSYNEQFF. CDR3 bases: TGTGCCAGCAGTGACAGTAGCTCCTACAATGAGCAGTTCTTC.

This chain connects TRBV6-6 to TRBJ2-7; D might be TRBD2 (6 bases). In germline, CDR1 is MNHNY, CDR2 SVGAGI (reference sequence). The CDR3 consists of 15 residues. Trimming shortened V by 4 bases and J by 0 bases, and 13 bases separated the two germline ends. The CDR3 is CASSSEGGDSYEQYF. DNA of the CDR3: TGTGCCAGCAGTTCTGAGGGCGGGGACTCCTACGAGCAGTACTTC.

The chain recombines TRBV5-4 with TRBJ1-1, with a tentative D call TRBD1 (5 bases). In germline, CDR1 is SGHNT, CDR2 YYREEE (reference sequence). The V and J ends lost 0 bases and 10 bases respectively, with 16 bases between them. This CDR3 is 14 amino acids long. The CDR3 sequence is CASSLVSGFGAAFF. The CDR3 DNA follows: TGTGCCAGCAGCTTGGTGTCAGGGTTTGGTGCAGCTTTCTTT.

J is TRBJ1-3 and V is TRBV30; possible D gene TRBD1, 5 bases. Trimming stripped 1 base from V and 0 bases from J, with 13 bases between. This CDR3 region has 16 residues. Germline V CDR1 and CDR2: GTSNPN, SVGIG (reference sequence). The CDR3 protein is CAWSAGLLSSGNTIYF. CDR3 nucleotide sequence: TGTGCCTGGAGTGCGGGACTTTTGAGCTCTGGAAACACCATATATTTT.